The subject of this entry is one T cell receptor beta chain. This clone was picked up a small number of times. Its antigen is still unknown. Base quality data are lacking; no much larger clone is found one base away. Its CDR3 holds 16 amino acids, cysteine through phenylalanine. Only the CDR3 portion is preserved as DNA: 48 bases, with reading frame beginning at the first base. Here V drops 4 bases and J drops 0 bases, and the junction holds 0 bases not matched to any gene. CDR1 MRHNA and CDR2 SNTAGT were looked up in the germline V gene. The sample comes from a study of a mutant IDH1 vaccine in newly diagnosed glioma (TCRdb year 2021). About the full investigation: Across visits V03 through V10, patients got a total of eight vaccinations, given in weeks 1, 3, 5, 7, 11, 15, 19 and 23. Of the approximately 35 treated patients, roughly 60% were male and 37.5% were female, and a mean age of roughly 37 years was recorded. Vaccination started 4-6 weeks after radiotherapy alone, or was given together with temozolomide cycles in the groups whose treatment included chemotherapy. For exploratory analyses, 25 treated patients had longitudinal TCRB deep sequencing done wherever samples were available. Before enrollment, most patients had been given radiochemotherapy with temozolomide as standard therapy, while the rest had received either radiotherapy alone or temozolomide alone. Peripheral blood was drawn at six visits: V03 (baseline), V05, V07, V10, V12 and V13.

Libraries were built with the immunoSEQ multiplex PCR assay. Rearranged TCR beta chain sequences were amplified using the hsTCRB Kit according to the manufacturer's protocol. An Illumina MiSeq was used to sequence the TCRB libraries. In the source study's methods: The kit vendor's proprietary platform handled demultiplexing, trimming and gene mapping. TCRdb stores this immuneACCESS table with in-frame sequences only. Part of the clones is absent; in the studies checked, under half of the shortfall reflects unresolved V genes, and no reason is known for the rest. Clone size and V and J calls were adopted from that table, with D and trimming inferred from the DNA. The sample contains over 20,000 clones, around three quarters of them found a single time. The top ten clones comprise 8% of the sample. Points the paper makes about the study in general: PBMC samples for TCRB deep sequencing were selected based on availability. Immune responses induced by the vaccine were seen in about 93% of patients across multiple MHC alleles. Pseudoprogression seemed to be unrelated to changes in the top peripheral T cell clonotypes found by TCRB sequencing. The authors stated that sample limitations prevented analyses of patient blood samples from being reproduced.

The label giving this sample's time point can be read as: week 11, during vaccination. Every vaccine dose consisted of 300 ug of a 20-mer mutant IDH1 peptide in Montanide, administered subcutaneously together with topical imiquimod. Donors had newly diagnosed WHO grade 3 or 4 IDH1-mutant astrocytomas with loss of nuclear ATRX. The samples were drawn from NOA16, a multicentre, single-arm, open-label phase I trial in Germany that tested a mutant IDH1 peptide vaccine in humans for the first time. Genomic DNA for TCRB sequencing was extracted from EDTA blood using the DNeasy Blood and Tissue Kit. The sequence joins TRBV6-4 to TRBJ2-6; the junction holds 10 bases that match TRBD1. This specimen consisted of PBMCs, obtained from a glioma patient whose treatment included an IDH1 peptide vaccine. This TCR was recovered from a man aged 40-49 years with glioma. The CDR3 region has the sequence CASSGTGGSGANVLTF. The nucleotides are TGTGCCAGCAGTGGGACAGGGGGCTCTGGGGCCAACGTCCTGACTTTC.